The T cell receptor (beta chain) described here comes from a study of blood T cell repertoires in COVID-19. At the level of the study: PBMCs, B-cell-depleted T cells, or T cells provided the cDNA or gDNA that made up the material.

Clones were read by immunoSEQ multiplex PCR, and TCRdb kept only the in-frame ones, dropping some. The data hold tens of thousands of clones, with 80% to 90% observed a single time. V dropped 5 bases and J dropped 5; count of bases not matched to a gene: 10. The CDR3 sequence is 15 residues long. In germline, CDR1 is SGHTA, CDR2 FQGTGA. The specimen was peripheral blood. This receptor was taken from a man in his 60s with acute or convalescent COVID-19. The chain carries TRBV7-3 and TRBJ2-3; 7 positions agree with TRBD2. CDR3: CASSPSGATGDTQYF. Here the CDR3 DNA reads TGTGCCAGCAGCCCAAGCGGGGCCACAGGAGATACGCAGTATTTT. Full variable domain (rest looked up from reference TRBV7-3 and TRBJ2-3): GAGVSQTPSNKVTEKGKYVELRCDPISGHTALYWYRQSLGQGPEFLIYFQGTGAADDSGLPNDRFFAVRPEGSVSTLKIQRTERGDSAVYLCASSPSGATGDTQYFGPGTRLTVL.